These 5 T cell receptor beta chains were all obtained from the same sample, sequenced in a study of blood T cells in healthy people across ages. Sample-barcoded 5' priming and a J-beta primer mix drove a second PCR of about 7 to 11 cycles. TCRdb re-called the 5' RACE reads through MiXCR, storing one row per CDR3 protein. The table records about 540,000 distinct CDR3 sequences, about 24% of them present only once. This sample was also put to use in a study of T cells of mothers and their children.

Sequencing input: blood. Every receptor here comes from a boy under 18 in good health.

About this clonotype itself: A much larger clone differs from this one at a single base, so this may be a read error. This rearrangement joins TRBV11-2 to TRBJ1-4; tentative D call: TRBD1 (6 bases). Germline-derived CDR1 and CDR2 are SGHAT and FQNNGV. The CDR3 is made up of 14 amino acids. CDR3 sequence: CVSRSQGLNEKLFF. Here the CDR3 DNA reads TGTGTCAGCAGATCGCAGGGGCTTAATGAAAAACTGTTTTTT.

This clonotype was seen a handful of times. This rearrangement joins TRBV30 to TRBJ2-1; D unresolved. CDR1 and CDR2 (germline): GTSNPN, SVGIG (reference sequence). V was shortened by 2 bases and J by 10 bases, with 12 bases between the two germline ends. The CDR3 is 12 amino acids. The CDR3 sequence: CAWSSPGQEQFF. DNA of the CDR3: TGTGCCTGGAGTTCCCCCGGCCAAGAGCAGTTCTTC.

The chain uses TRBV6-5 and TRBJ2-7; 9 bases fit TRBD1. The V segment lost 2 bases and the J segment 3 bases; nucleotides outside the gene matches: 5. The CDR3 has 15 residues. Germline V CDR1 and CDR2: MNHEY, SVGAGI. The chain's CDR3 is CASSYHETGGYEQYF. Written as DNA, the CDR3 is TGTGCCAGCAGTTACCATGAGACAGGGGGCTACGAGCAGTACTTC.

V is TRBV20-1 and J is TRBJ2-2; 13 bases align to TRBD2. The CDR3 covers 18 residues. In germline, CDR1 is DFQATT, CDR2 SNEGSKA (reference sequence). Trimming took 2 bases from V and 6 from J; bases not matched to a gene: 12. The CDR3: CSARRLAGGSLVSGELFF. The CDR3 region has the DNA TGCAGTGCTAGACGACTAGCGGGGGGTTCACTAGTGTCCGGGGAGCTGTTTTTT.

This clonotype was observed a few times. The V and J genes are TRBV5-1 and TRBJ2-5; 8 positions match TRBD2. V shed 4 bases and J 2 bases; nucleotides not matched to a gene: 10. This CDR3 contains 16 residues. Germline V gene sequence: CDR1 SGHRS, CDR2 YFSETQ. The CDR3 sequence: CASSPQMGGGQETQYF. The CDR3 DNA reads TGCGCCAGCAGCCCCCAGATGGGCGGGGGGCAAGAGACCCAGTACTTC.